This TCR beta chain was observed in a study of blood T cells in healthy people across ages. The second PCR ran roughly 7 to 12 cycles with a sample-barcoded 5' primer and J-beta primers. TCRdb re-analysed the 5' RACE reads in MiXCR, keeping a single row per CDR3 protein. The data show 600,000 to 650,000 distinct CDR3 sequences, under 65% seen once. There are a few counts of this clonotype. This CDR3 has 14 residues. Per germline, CDR1 SQVTM and CDR2 ANQGSEA. The V segment lost 7 bases and the J segment 2 bases; nucleotides outside the gene matches: 4. This sequence originates from a man aged 55-75 years in good health. Sequenced sample: blood. The J gene is TRBJ2-6, the V gene TRBV29-1, with TRBD1 matching over 8 bases. In nucleotides, the CDR3 is TGCAGCGCCACGGGACAGGCTGGGGCCAACGTCCTGACTTTC. Encoded protein: CSATGQAGANVLTF.